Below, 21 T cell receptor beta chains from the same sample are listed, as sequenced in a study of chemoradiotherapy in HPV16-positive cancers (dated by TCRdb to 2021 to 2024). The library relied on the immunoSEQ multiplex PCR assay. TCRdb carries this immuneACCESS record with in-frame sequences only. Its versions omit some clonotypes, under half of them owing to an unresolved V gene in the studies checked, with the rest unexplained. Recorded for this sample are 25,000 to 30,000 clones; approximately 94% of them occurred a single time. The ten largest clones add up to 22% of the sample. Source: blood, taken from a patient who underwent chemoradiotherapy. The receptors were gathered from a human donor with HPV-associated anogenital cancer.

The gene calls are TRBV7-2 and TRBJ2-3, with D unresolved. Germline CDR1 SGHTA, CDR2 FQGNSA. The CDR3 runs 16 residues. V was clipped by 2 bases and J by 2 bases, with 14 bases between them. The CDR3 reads CASSLQPEYPTDTQYF. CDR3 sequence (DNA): TGTGCCAGCAGCTTACAGCCGGAATACCCCACAGATACGCAGTATTTT. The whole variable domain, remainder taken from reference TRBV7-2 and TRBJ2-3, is GAGVSQSPSNKVTEKGKDVELRCDPISGHTALYWYRQSLGQGLEFLIYFQGNSAPDKSGLPSDRFSAERTGGSVSTLTIQRTQQEDSAVYLCASSLQPEYPTDTQYFGPGTRLTVL.

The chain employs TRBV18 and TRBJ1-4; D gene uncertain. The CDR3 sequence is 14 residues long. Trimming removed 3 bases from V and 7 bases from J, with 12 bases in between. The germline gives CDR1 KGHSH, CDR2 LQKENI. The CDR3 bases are TGTGCCAGCTCACCGGAAAACCGCATTGAAAAACTGTTTTTT. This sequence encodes CASSPENRIEKLFF.

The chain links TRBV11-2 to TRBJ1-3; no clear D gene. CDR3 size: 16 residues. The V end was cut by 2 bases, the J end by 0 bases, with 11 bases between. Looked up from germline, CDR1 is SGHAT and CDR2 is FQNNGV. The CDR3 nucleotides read TGTGCCAGCAGCTTAACATACACTAGCTCTGGAAACACCATATATTTT. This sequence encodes CASSLTYTSSGNTIYF.

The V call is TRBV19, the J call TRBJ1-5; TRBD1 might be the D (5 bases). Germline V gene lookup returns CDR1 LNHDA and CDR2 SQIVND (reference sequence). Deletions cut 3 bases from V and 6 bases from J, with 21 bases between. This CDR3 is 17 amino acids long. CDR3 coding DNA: TGTGCCAGTAGTATTGGGATGACAAGTCAGGGTAGTCAGCCCCAGCATTTT. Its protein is CASSIGMTSQGSQPQHF.

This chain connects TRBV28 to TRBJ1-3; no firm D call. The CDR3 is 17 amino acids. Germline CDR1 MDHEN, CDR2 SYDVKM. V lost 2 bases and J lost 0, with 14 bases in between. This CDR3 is CASSLRRTPDSGNTIYF. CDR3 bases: TGTGCCAGCAGTTTAAGGAGGACGCCCGACTCTGGAAACACCATATATTTT.

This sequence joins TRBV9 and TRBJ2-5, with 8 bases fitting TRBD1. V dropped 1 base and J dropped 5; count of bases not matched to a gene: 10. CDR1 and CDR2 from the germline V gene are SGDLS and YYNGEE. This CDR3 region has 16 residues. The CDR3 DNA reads TGTGCCAGCAGCGTACCGACAGGGGACAAATTCGAGACCCAGTACTTC. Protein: CASSVPTGDKFETQYF.

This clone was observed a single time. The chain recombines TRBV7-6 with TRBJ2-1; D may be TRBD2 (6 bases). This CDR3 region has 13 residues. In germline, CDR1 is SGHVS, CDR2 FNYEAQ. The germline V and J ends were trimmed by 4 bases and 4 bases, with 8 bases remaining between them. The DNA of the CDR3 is TGTGCCAGCAGCTGGGGGGAGTACAATGAGCAGTTCTTC. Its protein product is CASSWGEYNEQFF.

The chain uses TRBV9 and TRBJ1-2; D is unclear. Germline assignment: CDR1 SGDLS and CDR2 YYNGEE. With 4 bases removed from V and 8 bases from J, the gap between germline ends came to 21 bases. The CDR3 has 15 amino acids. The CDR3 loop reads CASSPIFGPFGGYTF. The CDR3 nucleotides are TGTGCCAGCAGCCCAATCTTCGGACCCTTCGGGGGCTACACCTTC.

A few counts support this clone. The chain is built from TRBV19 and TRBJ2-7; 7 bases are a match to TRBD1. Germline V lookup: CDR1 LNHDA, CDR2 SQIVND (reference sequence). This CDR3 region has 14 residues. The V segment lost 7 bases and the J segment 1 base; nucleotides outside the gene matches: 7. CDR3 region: CASTYSTGSYEQYF. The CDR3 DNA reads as TGTGCCAGTACTTATTCGACAGGGTCCTACGAGCAGTACTTC.

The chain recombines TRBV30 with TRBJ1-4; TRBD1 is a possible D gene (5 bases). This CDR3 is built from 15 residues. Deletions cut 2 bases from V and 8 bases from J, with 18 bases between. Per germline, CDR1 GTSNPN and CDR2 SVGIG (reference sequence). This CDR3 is CAWSIQAGGGEKLFF. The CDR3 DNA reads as TGTGCCTGGAGTATCCAGGCGGGTGGGGGAGAAAAACTGTTTTTT.

As DNA, the CDR3 is TGCGCCAGCAGCAGGACAGGGGGAATTTATGAAAAACTGTTTTTT. Translating it yields CASSRTGGIYEKLFF. This chain uses TRBV5-1 with TRBJ1-4; 10 bases are shared with TRBD1. CDR3 size: 15 residues. J gave up 6 bases and V 4 bases, and 6 bases lay outside the gene matches. Germline V gene data show CDR1 as SGHRS and CDR2 as YFSETQ.

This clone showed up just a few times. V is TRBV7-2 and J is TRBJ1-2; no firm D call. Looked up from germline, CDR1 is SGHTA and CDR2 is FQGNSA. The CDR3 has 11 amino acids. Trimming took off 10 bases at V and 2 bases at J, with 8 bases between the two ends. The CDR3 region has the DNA TGTGCCAACCGGGGAAACTATGGCTACACCTTC. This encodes CANRGNYGYTF.

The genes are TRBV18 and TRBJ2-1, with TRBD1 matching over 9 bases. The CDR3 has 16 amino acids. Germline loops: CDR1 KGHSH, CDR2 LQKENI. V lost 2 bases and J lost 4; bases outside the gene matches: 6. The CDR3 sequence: CASSPSIGTGYNEQFF. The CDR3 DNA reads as TGTGCCAGCTCACCAAGTATTGGGACAGGGTACAATGAGCAGTTCTTC.

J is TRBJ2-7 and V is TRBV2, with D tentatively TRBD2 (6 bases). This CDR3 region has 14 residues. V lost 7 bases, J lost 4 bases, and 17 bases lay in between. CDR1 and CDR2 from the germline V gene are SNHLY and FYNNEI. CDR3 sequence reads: CASTPVEAGYEQYF. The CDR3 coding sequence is TGTGCCAGCACCCCCGTGGAGGCGGGATACGAGCAGTACTTC.

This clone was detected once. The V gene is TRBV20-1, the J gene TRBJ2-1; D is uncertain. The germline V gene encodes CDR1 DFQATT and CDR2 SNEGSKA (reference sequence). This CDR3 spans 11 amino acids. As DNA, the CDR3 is TGCAGGGCAGAGGCTCACAATGAGCAGTTCTTC. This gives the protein CRAEAHNEQFF.

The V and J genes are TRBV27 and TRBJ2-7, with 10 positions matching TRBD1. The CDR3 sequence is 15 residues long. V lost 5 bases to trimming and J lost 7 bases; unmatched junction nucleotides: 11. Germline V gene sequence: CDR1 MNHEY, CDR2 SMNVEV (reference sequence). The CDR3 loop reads CASSLWTGGVGEQYF. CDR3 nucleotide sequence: TGTGCCAGCAGTCTTTGGACAGGGGGGGTAGGTGAGCAGTACTTC.

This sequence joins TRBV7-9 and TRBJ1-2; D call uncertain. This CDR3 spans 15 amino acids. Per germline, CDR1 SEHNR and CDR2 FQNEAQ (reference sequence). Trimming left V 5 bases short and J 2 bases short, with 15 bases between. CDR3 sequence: CASSRQDAGNYGYTF. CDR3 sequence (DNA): TGTGCCAGCAGCCGTCAGGACGCCGGAAACTATGGCTACACCTTC.

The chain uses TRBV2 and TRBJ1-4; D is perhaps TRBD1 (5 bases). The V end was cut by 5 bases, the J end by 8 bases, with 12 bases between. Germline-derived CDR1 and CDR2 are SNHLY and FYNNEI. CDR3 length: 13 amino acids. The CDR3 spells CASSLRGGEKLFF. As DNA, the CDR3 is TGTGCCAGCAGTCTCCGGGGCGGGGAAAAACTGTTTTTT.

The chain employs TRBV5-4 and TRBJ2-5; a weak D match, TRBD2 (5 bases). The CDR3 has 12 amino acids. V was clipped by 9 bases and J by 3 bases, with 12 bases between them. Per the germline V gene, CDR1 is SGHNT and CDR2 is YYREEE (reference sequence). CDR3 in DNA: TGTGCCACCGGGGTCGGGAAAGAGACCCAGTACTTC. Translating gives CATGVGKETQYF.

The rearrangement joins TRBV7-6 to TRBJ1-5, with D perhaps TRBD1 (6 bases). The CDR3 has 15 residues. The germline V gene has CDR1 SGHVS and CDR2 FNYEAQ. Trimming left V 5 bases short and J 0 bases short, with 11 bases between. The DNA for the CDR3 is TGTGCCAGCAGCCGCATAGGGGGTAGCAATCAGCCCCAGCATTTT. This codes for CASSRIGGSNQPQHF.

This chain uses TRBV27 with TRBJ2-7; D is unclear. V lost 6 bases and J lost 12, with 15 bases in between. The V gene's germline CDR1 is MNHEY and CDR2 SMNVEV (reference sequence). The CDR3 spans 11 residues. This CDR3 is CASSQGGRMYF. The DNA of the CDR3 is TGTGCCAGCAGCCAAGGCGGACGGATGTACTTC.